Included here is one T cell receptor beta chain sequence, with context. The antigen remains unidentified. Any gene name here is a mouse gene name. The read ends 1 residue shy of where the CDR3 ends; the end is completed using the germline J gene. This specimen comes from a study of tissue T cells after allogeneic stem cell transplantation. Repertoires were generated with immunoSEQ multiplex PCR, while TCRdb's copy carries only in-frame clones and drops some. Of 20,000 to 25,000 clones listed, roughly two thirds are singletons. Notes on the study in general: Only a limited share of tissue TCRs appeared in blood or spleen.

The germline V and J ends were trimmed by 4 bases and 8 bases, with 8 bases remaining between them. The CDR3 covers 12 residues. Per germline, CDR1 LGHDT and CDR2 YNNKQL (reference sequence). The source material was blood. The chain is built from TRBV4 and TRBJ1-4; D might be TRBD1 (5 bases). The receptor was isolated from a female BALB/c mouse in good health. Mice of this strain are of MHC haplotype H2-d. The covered CDR3 bases are TGTGCCAGCAGCTTCTCAGGGGAAAGATTATTT. Its translation: CASSFSGERLF. Given in full, the CDR3 is CASSFSGERLFF.